The entry below describes one TCR beta chain. Its antigen is currently unknown. This record comes from a study of T-cell reconstitution after alpha-beta-depleted transplantation in children. Trimming cost V 0 bases and J 6 bases, with 9 bases left between them. Looked up from germline, CDR1 is LGHNA and CDR2 is YSLEER. The length of the CDR3 is 13 residues. General study points: At the one-year point after transplant, T-cell counts and TCRbeta diversity were found to come mostly from T cells that had been newly produced. Several hundred expanded graft clones reportedly gave rise to the alpha-beta T cells present about two months after transplant. Some patients' high day-60 TCRbeta diversity was attributed to recipient cells surviving conditioning.

The TCRbeta library incorporated unique molecular identifiers. TCRdb used MiXCR to reprocess the PCR reads, holding one entry per CDR3 protein. The sample yields about 200,000 distinct CDR3 sequences, 7.5% to 9.5% seen once. The chain joins TRBV4-3 to TRBJ2-7; D gene unclear. The clonotype originates from a male patient aged 2 to 9 who had a stem cell transplant for acute myeloid leukemia, so the T cells may come from the graft donor. Material: PBMCs, mostly from graft donor cells, obtained 360 days after TCRalphabeta/CD19-depleted stem cell transplant. Here the CDR3 DNA reads TGCGCCAGCAGCCAAGACCCGCAGACCGAGCAGTACTTC. Its protein product is CASSQDPQTEQYF.